These 28 T cell receptor beta chains were sequenced from one sample in a study of PD-1 blockade in classical Hodgkin lymphoma. Measured with immunoSEQ multiplex PCR; TCRdb has only the in-frame clones, and not every one. The sample yields approximately 7,400 clones, around 78% seen once. Indicated time point: cycle 4 day 1 (C4D1), after more than five weeks of nivolumab. Following autologous stem cell transplantation, relapse occurred in every patient, and exposure to brentuximab vedotin varied. Sequences were derived from peripheral blood mononuclear cells (PBMCs), sampled before the fourth cycle of nivolumab. These receptors all stem from a human donor with classical Hodgkin lymphoma.

This clone has just a few counts. The chain combines TRBV20-1 with TRBJ1-1; 7 bases line up with TRBD1. Germline CDR1 and CDR2: DFQATT and SNEGSKA (reference sequence). V lost 6 bases and J lost 4; bases outside the gene matches: 2. The length of the CDR3 is 11 residues. The CDR3 nucleotides are TGCAGTGCCCAGGGGGGCACTGAAGCTTTCTTT. It encodes CSAQGGTEAFF.

This sequence joins TRBV4-1 and TRBJ2-3, with no clear D. The CDR3 sequence is 13 residues long. Trimming shortened V by 2 bases and J by 3 bases, and 6 bases separated the two germline ends. Germline loops: CDR1 MGHRA, CDR2 YSYEKL. CDR3 sequence: CASSQLGTDTQYF. CDR3 DNA: TGCGCCAGCAGCCAATTGGGGACAGATACGCAGTATTTT.

This clone was detected only a few times. The rearrangement joins TRBV27 to TRBJ2-7; the D gene is possibly TRBD2 (6 bases). The CDR3 runs 16 residues. Trimming removed 3 bases from V and 7 bases from J, with 22 bases in between. Germline V gene lookup returns CDR1 MNHEY and CDR2 SMNVEV (reference sequence). CDR3 in amino acids: CASSLASIGGPSEQYF. The CDR3 nucleotides read TGTGCCAGCAGTTTGGCAAGTATAGGAGGGCCCTCAGAGCAGTACTTC.

The chain employs TRBV19 and TRBJ2-5; 7 nucleotides match TRBD2. The junction had 2 bases not matched to a gene; V was cut back by 5 bases and J by 2 bases. CDR3 size: 13 residues. The germline CDR1 and CDR2 sequences are LNHDA and SQIVND (reference sequence). CDR3 DNA sequence: TGTGCCAGTAGTGGACTAGAACAAGAGACCCAGTACTTC. This translates into CASSGLEQETQYF.

The chain recombines TRBV6-6 with TRBJ1-5; no clear D. This CDR3 contains 14 residues. Deletions cut 0 bases from V and 3 bases from J, with 6 bases between. Germline CDR1 MNHNY, CDR2 SVGAGI (reference sequence). The chain's CDR3 is CASSYSPYNQPQHF. The CDR3 bases are TGTGCCAGCAGTTACTCCCCCTACAATCAGCCCCAGCATTTT.

V and J are TRBV4-3 and TRBJ1-4; no definite D call. The CDR3 has 11 amino acids. Germline V gives CDR1 LGHNA, CDR2 YSLEER. The germline V and J ends were trimmed by 1 base and 8 bases, with 2 bases remaining between them. The CDR3 region is CASSQAEKLFF. CDR3 coding DNA: TGCGCCAGCAGCCAAGCCGAAAAACTGTTTTTT.

The rearrangement uses TRBV28 and TRBJ2-7; D ambiguous. The CDR3 has 10 residues. Germline values: CDR1 MDHEN, CDR2 SYDVKM. V lost 3 bases to trimming and J lost 5 bases, with 2 bases between them. As DNA, the CDR3 is TGTGCCAGCAGTTTTAACGAGCAGTACTTC. This encodes CASSFNEQYF.

This clone was detected only a few times. The V gene is TRBV4-3, the J gene TRBJ2-3; a possible D gene is TRBD1 (6 bases). The CDR3 runs 15 residues. Germline values: CDR1 LGHNA, CDR2 YSLEER. V shed 4 bases and J shed 2 bases, with 13 bases lying between them. CDR3 nucleotides: TGCGCCAGCAGCCCACGGGACACCCACACAGATACGCAGTATTTT. Protein product: CASSPRDTHTDTQYF.

This chain uses TRBV10-2 with TRBJ2-2, with D maybe TRBD1 (6 bases). Germline V gene lookup returns CDR1 WSHSY and CDR2 SAAADI. The CDR3 loop spans 16 amino acids. The V end was cut by 2 bases, the J end by 2 bases, with 12 bases between. CDR3 amino acids: CASSEGTNFNTGELFF. For the CDR3, the DNA is TGCGCCAGCAGTGAGGGGACAAACTTCAACACCGGGGAGCTGTTTTTT.

J is TRBJ1-1 and V is TRBV5-1, with D uncertain. The CDR3 is 13 amino acids. Germline lookup yields CDR1 SGHRS and CDR2 YFSETQ. Trimming shortened V by 3 bases and J by 3 bases, and 9 bases separated the two germline ends. The CDR3 DNA reads TGCGCCAGCAGCTCTTCTCTAGACACTGAAGCTTTCTTT. The encoded protein is CASSSSLDTEAFF.

This chain connects TRBV30 to TRBJ1-1, with a tentative D call TRBD1 (5 bases). Trimming shortened V by 2 bases and J by 1 base, and 8 bases separated the two germline ends. CDR1 GTSNPN and CDR2 SVGIG come from the germline V gene (reference sequence). The CDR3 spans 13 residues. CDR3 sequence: CAWSTGPNTEAFF. CDR3 bases: TGTGCCTGGAGTACAGGACCGAACACTGAAGCTTTCTTT.

In its sample, this clone was seen a few times. V usage is TRBV6-5 and J usage is TRBJ2-7; tentatively, D is TRBD1 (8 bases). Per the germline V gene, CDR1 is MNHEY and CDR2 is SVGAGI. This CDR3 spans 14 amino acids. Deletions cut 6 bases from V and 4 bases from J, with 16 bases between. The CDR3 DNA follows: TGTGCCAGCAGAATAACAGGGGGGGGATACGAGCAGTACTTC. It translates to CASRITGGGYEQYF.

The chain has TRBV11-2 and TRBJ1-1; D gene ambiguous. Germline lookup yields CDR1 SGHAT and CDR2 FQNNGV. This CDR3 contains 16 residues. Trimming removed 0 bases at V and 0 bases at J, with 11 bases between. DNA for the CDR3: TGTGCCAGCAGCTTAGATCTGAGATTTATGAACACTGAAGCTTTCTTT. It translates to CASSLDLRFMNTEAFF.

The chain employs TRBV11-2 and TRBJ1-4; 8 bases agree with TRBD1. In germline, CDR1 is SGHAT, CDR2 FQNNGV. Germline trimming cut 4 bases from V and 6 bases from J; bases unmatched to any gene: 4. This CDR3 has 14 residues. The CDR3 region is CASSYDRGDEKLFF. As DNA, the CDR3 is TGTGCCAGCAGCTACGACAGGGGAGATGAAAAACTGTTTTTT.

The chain employs TRBV10-2 and TRBJ2-7, with D tentatively TRBD2 (6 bases). From germline, CDR1 is WSHSY and CDR2 SAAADI. This CDR3 is built from 15 residues. V lost 0 bases and J lost 3, with 12 bases in between. DNA for the CDR3: TGCGCCAGCAGTGAGTCCGGCCTAGCGAACTACGAGCAGTACTTC. Translation gives CASSESGLANYEQYF.

The rearrangement links TRBV10-1 to TRBJ2-1, with D uncertain. The CDR3 contains 14 residues. Germline CDR1 is WNHNN and CDR2 is SYGVQD (reference sequence). The ends were cut back, 2 bases at V and 8 bases at J, with 13 bases in the middle. This CDR3 is CASSEAGLPHEQFF. Written as DNA, the CDR3 is TGCGCCAGCAGTGAGGCCGGGCTCCCCCATGAGCAGTTCTTC.

Only one count was recorded for this clone. This rearrangement joins TRBV6-1 to TRBJ1-5; a weak D match, TRBD1 (6 bases). The V gene's germline CDR1 is MNHNS and CDR2 SASEGT. The CDR3 is 14 residues long. V gave up 5 bases and J gave up 0 bases, with 8 bases separating them. In nucleotides, the CDR3 is TGTGCCAGCAGTTTGGGACATAGCAATCAGCCCCAGCATTTT. The encoded protein is CASSLGHSNQPQHF.

As to this clone: The identical CDR3 is also encoded by other nucleotide sequences in the sample. This chain links TRBV19 with TRBJ2-1; 10 bases are a match to TRBD1. Germline V gives CDR1 LNHDA, CDR2 SQIVND (reference sequence). Germline trimming cut 6 bases from V and 6 bases from J; bases unmatched to any gene: 8. This CDR3 is built from 15 residues. The CDR3 reads CASRTGGPLPNEQFF. DNA for the CDR3: TGTGCCAGTAGGACAGGGGGCCCCCTCCCCAATGAGCAGTTCTTC.

The chain couples TRBV21-1 to TRBJ1-5; the D call in the table, TRBD1, was not verified against the DNA. TRBV21-1 is a listed pseudogene. CDR3 length equals 16 residues. The CDR3 nucleotides are TGTGCCAGCAGCAAAGGTAGGACAGGGGGAGATCAGCCCCAGCATTTT. It is translated as CASSKGRTGGDQPQHF.

J is TRBJ1-5 and V is TRBV19, with D hard to call. Trimming removed 5 bases from V and 7 bases from J, with 12 bases in between. There are 13 residues in the CDR3. Germline V gene sequence: CDR1 LNHDA, CDR2 SQIVND (reference sequence). The CDR3 sequence is CASSSRGKQPQHF. The CDR3 DNA is TGTGCCAGTAGTTCCAGAGGGAAGCAGCCCCAGCATTTT.

This clone is deemed large (0.1 to 1%). This chain uses TRBV11-2 with TRBJ2-7; TRBD1 matches at 8 bases. With 0 bases clipped from V and 10 bases from J, the junction kept 5 bases outside the gene matches. Germline V gene sequence: CDR1 SGHAT, CDR2 FQNNGV. This CDR3 is 13 amino acids long. The CDR3 loop is CASSLEGTGGQYF. CDR3 DNA: TGTGCCAGCAGCTTAGAGGGTACAGGGGGTCAGTACTTC.

V and J are TRBV27 and TRBJ2-3; tentatively, D is TRBD2 (6 bases). Germline lookup yields CDR1 MNHEY and CDR2 SMNVEV (reference sequence). The CDR3 extends over 15 amino acids. V lost 7 bases and J lost 5, with 19 bases in between. The CDR3: CASKGSGTGEDTQYF. The CDR3 DNA sequence: TGTGCCAGCAAAGGTAGCGGAACAGGCGAAGATACGCAGTATTTT.

The chain recombines TRBV2 with TRBJ1-5, with D possibly TRBD1 on 5 matching bases. V lost 3 bases to trimming and J lost 4 bases, with 16 bases between them. The CDR3 is 16 residues long. The germline V gene has CDR1 SNHLY and CDR2 FYNNEI. In nucleotides, the CDR3 is TGTGCCAGCAGTGAGCAGGGATTGTCCATAAATCAGCCCCAGCATTTT. Translating it yields CASSEQGLSINQPQHF.

The J gene is TRBJ1-5, the V gene TRBV5-4, with no clear D. There are 15 residues in the CDR3. V lost 0 bases, J lost 0 bases, and 7 bases lay in between. Germline V lookup: CDR1 SGHNT, CDR2 YYREEE (reference sequence). The CDR3 DNA reads TGTGCCAGCAGCTTGGGAGCGATTAGCAATCAGCCCCAGCATTTT. This gives the protein CASSLGAISNQPQHF.

This chain joins TRBV13 and TRBJ2-5, with unresolved D. Per the germline V gene, CDR1 is PRHDT and CDR2 is FYEKMQ (reference sequence). This CDR3 region has 14 residues. The V gene lost 3 bases and the J gene lost 2 bases, with 10 bases spanning the gap. CDR3 DNA sequence: TGTGCCAGCAGCTTGACGGCGACTCAAGAGACCCAGTACTTC. Protein product: CASSLTATQETQYF.

This clone came up a few times. The CDR3 region has the DNA TGTGCCAGCAGTCCCGACATCCAAGAGACCCAGTACTTC. The encoded protein is CASSPDIQETQYF. The chain links TRBV6-1 to TRBJ2-5, with no clear D. This CDR3 has 13 residues. From germline, CDR1 is MNHNS and CDR2 SASEGT. The V end was cut by 5 bases, the J end by 1 base, with 8 bases between.

The rearrangement links TRBV28 to TRBJ1-5; the D gene is possibly TRBD1 (6 bases). The CDR3 has 14 residues. Germline-derived CDR1 and CDR2 are MDHEN and SYDVKM. V was trimmed by 10 bases and J by 7 bases, leaving 20 bases between them. The CDR3 bases are TGTGCCACCACAACACAGGGTTTCATCCAGCCCCAGCATTTT. The encoded protein is CATTTQGFIQPQHF.

The chain recombines TRBV11-1 with TRBJ2-7, with TRBD1 matching over 10 bases. The CDR3 has 15 residues. Germline V lookup: CDR1 SGHAT, CDR2 FQDESV (reference sequence). V lost 5 bases, J lost 2 bases, and 6 bases stayed unmatched. The CDR3 bases are TGTGCCAGCAGCAGATCGACAGGGGGCCCCTACGAGCAGTACTTC. Translation: CASSRSTGGPYEQYF.